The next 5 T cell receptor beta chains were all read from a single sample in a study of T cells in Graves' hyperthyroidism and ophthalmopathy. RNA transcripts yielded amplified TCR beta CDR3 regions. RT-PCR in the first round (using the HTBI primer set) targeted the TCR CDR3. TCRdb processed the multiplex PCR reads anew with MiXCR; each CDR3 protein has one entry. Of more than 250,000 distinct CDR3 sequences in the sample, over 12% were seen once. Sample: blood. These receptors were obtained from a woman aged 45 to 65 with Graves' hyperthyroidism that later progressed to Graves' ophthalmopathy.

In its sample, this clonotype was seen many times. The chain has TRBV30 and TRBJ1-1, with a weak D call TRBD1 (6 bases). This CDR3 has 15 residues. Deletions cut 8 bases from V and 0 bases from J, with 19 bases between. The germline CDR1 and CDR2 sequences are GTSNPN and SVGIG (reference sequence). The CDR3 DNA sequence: TGTGCCGTAACACAGGGTAACTGGGTGAACACTGAAGCTTTCTTT. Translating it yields CAVTQGNWVNTEAFF.

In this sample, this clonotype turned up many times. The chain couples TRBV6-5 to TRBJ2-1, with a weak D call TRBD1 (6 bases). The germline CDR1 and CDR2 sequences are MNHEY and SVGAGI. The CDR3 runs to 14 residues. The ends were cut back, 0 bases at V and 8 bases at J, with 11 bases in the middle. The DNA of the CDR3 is TGTGCCAGCAGTTACTCGTCACAGGGCGATGAGCAGTTCTTC. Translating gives CASSYSSQGDEQFF.

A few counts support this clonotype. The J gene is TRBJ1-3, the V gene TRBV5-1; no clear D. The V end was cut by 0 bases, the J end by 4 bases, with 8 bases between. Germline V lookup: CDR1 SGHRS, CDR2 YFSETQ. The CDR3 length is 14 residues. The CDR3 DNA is TGCGCCAGCAGCTTGGCCGGGTTCGGAAACACCATATATTTT. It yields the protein CASSLAGFGNTIYF. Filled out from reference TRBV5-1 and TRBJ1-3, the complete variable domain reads KAGVTQTPRYLIKTRGQQVTLSCSPISGHRSVSWYQQTPGQGLQFLFEYFSETQRNKGNFPGRFSGRQFSNSRSEMNVSTLELGDSALYLCASSLAGFGNTIYFGEGSWLTVV.

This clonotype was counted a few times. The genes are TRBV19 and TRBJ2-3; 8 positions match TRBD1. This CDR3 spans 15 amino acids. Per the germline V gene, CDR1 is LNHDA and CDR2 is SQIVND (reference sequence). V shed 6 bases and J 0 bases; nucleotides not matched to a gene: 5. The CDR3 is CASRRQGHSTDTQYF. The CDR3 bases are TGTGCCAGTAGACGACAGGGGCACAGCACAGATACGCAGTATTTT.

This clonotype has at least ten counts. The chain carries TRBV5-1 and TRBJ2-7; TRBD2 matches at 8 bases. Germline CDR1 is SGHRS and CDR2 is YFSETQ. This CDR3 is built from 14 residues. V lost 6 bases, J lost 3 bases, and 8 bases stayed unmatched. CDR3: CASTAVSGSYEQYF. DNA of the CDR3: TGCGCCAGCACCGCCGTAAGCGGGAGCTACGAGCAGTACTTC.